These 3 T cell receptor beta chains were sequenced from one sample in a study of response to subunit inactivated influenza vaccine. TCRdb re-called the RT-PCR reads through MiXCR, storing one row per CDR3 protein. The sample lists about 830,000 distinct CDR3 sequences, approximately 17% seen once, with roughly a tenth in the top ten. The sample here was PBMCs from blood, taken more than 4 days after vaccination. Receptors originate from a man between 50 and 59 years old who received an inactivated influenza vaccine.

The chain joins TRBV20-1 to TRBJ1-1; 7 bases agree with TRBD1. V was pared by 4 bases and J by 1 base, with 9 bases of the junction left unmatched. Germline-derived CDR1 and CDR2 are DFQATT and SNEGSKA (reference sequence). The CDR3 spans 15 residues. The CDR3 loop reads CSATATGYANTEAFF. CDR3 nucleotide sequence: TGCAGTGCTACCGCGACAGGGTATGCGAACACTGAAGCTTTCTTT.

The chain has TRBV7-8 and TRBJ2-7, with D tentatively TRBD2 (5 bases). The CDR3 totals 15 residues. The germline V gene encodes CDR1 SGHVS and CDR2 FQNEAQ. Trimming removed 2 bases at V and 0 bases at J, with 11 bases between. This CDR3 reads CASSLTRYSSYEQYF. Written as DNA, the CDR3 is TGTGCCAGCAGCTTAACTAGGTACTCCTCCTACGAGCAGTACTTC.

The chain links TRBV20-1 to TRBJ2-3; D is possibly TRBD1 (6 bases). The germline V and J ends were trimmed by 5 bases and 0 bases, with 12 bases remaining between them. Germline V gene sequence: CDR1 DFQATT, CDR2 SNEGSKA (reference sequence). CDR3 size: 14 residues. CDR3: CSAPGTKSTDTQYF. DNA for the CDR3: TGCAGTGCTCCCGGGACAAAAAGCACAGATACGCAGTATTTT.